Listed here are 27 T cell receptor beta chains from one sample, sequenced in a study of beta chain features in type 1 diabetes. Study-wide results and caveats: Within each of all four CD4+ subsets, Type 1 diabetes patients had TCRB CDR3s that were moderately but significantly shorter.

As every portion of the isolated RNA was reverse transcribed, the sequencing read expressed TCRB transcripts. Clones were sequenced by immunoSEQ multiplex PCR, and TCRdb holds only the in-frame ones, with some missing. This table has 150,000 to 170,000 clones, approximately 10% appearing once. These TCRs' antigens remain unknown. The source material was central memory CD4+ T cells from blood. These TCRs come from a man aged 25-45 years with type 1 diabetes.

This chain links TRBV28 with TRBJ2-5; 10 positions match TRBD2. Germline V CDR1 and CDR2: MDHEN, SYDVKM. The junction had 6 bases not matched to a gene; V was cut back by 6 bases and J by 5 bases. The CDR3 consists of 14 residues. CDR3 coding DNA: TGTGCCAGCAGCGAACTTAGCGGGAGGGAGACCCAGTACTTC. Its protein product is CASSELSGRETQYF.

The chain is built from TRBV2 and TRBJ2-2; 7 positions match TRBD2. V trimming: 10 bases; J trimming: 5 bases; junction bases outside the gene matches: 7. This CDR3 is built from 13 residues. The germline V gene has CDR1 SNHLY and CDR2 FYNNEI. This chain's CDR3 is CATGSGFTGELFF. The CDR3 DNA follows: TGTGCCACCGGTAGCGGGTTTACCGGGGAGCTGTTTTTT.

This clone was counted only a few times. J is TRBJ2-5 and V is TRBV10-3; D is ambiguous. V lost 2 bases and J lost 0, with 4 bases in between. The CDR3 spans 13 residues. In germline, CDR1 is ENHRY, CDR2 SYGVKD. CDR3 sequence (DNA): TGTGCCATCAGTGAGCGGGACCAAGAGACCCAGTACTTC. This translates into CAISERDQETQYF.

V usage is TRBV7-2 and J usage is TRBJ1-1; 8 bases fit TRBD1. Losses at the gene ends were 5 bases for V and 5 bases for J; bases not matched to a gene: 7. CDR3 length: 14 amino acids. Germline assignment: CDR1 SGHTA and CDR2 FQGNSA. The CDR3 loop reads CASSRDRKTTEAFF. DNA of the CDR3: TGTGCCAGCAGCCGGGACAGGAAGACGACTGAAGCTTTCTTT.

This clone was counted only a few times. This sequence joins TRBV5-1 and TRBJ2-3, with a weak D call TRBD1 (5 bases). V lost 4 bases and J lost 6, with 15 bases in between. The CDR3 length is 14 residues. Germline V gene sequence: CDR1 SGHRS, CDR2 YFSETQ. The chain's CDR3 is CASSPTTQGDTQYF. The CDR3 bases are TGCGCCAGCAGCCCGACCACTCAGGGTGATACGCAGTATTTT.

This clone has a handful of counts. The V call is TRBV5-1, the J call TRBJ2-7; 7 bases map to TRBD1. The CDR3 covers 17 residues. The junction had 15 bases not matched to a gene; V was cut back by 4 bases and J by 2 bases. Germline V gene lookup returns CDR1 SGHRS and CDR2 YFSETQ. In DNA, the CDR3 is TGCGCCAGCAGCCCCATGGCCGTGGGACAGACTACCTACGAGCAGTACTTC. Encoded protein: CASSPMAVGQTTYEQYF.

Comments on this clone: The junction and the germline gene differ at one end; a read error may be behind it. J is TRBJ2-7 and V is TRBV5-4; D unclear. The CDR3 has 12 amino acids. Looked up from germline, CDR1 is SGHNT and CDR2 is YYREEE (reference sequence). CDR3 protein: CASSFQRSPEDF. CDR3 DNA: TGTGCCAGCAGTTTCCAAAGGTCCCCTGAGGACTTC.

This chain links TRBV11-2 with TRBJ1-2; 7 positions agree with TRBD1. Trimming at V came to 5 bases and at J to 12 bases, leaving 6 bases not matched to a gene. The germline gives CDR1 SGHAT, CDR2 FQNNGV. The CDR3 extends over 11 amino acids. The CDR3 DNA sequence: TGTGCCAGCAGCCAAACGACAGGGAACACCTTC. It translates to CASSQTTGNTF. The whole variable domain, filled in from reference TRBV11-2 and TRBJ1-2, reads EAGVAQSPRYKIIEKRQSVAFWCNPISGHATLYWYQQILGQGPKLLIQFQNNGVVDDSQLPKDRFSAERLKGVDSTLKIQPAKLEDSAVYLCASSQTTGNTFGSGTRLTVV.

There are a few counts of this clone. The J gene is TRBJ2-2, the V gene TRBV4-2, with TRBD2 matching over 11 bases. With V trimmed by 5 bases and J by 0 bases, 5 bases remained unmatched. Germline loops: CDR1 LGHNA, CDR2 YNFKEQ. The CDR3 runs to 17 residues. The CDR3 sequence: CASSDSGRAPNTGELFF. The CDR3 DNA is TGTGCCAGCAGCGATAGCGGGAGGGCCCCGAACACCGGGGAGCTGTTTTTT.

The chain uses TRBV7-9 and TRBJ2-1, with a possible D match to TRBD1 (5 bases). The CDR3 has 15 amino acids. V lost 5 bases and J 8 bases, leaving 19 bases between the germline ends. Germline V gives CDR1 SEHNR, CDR2 FQNEAQ (reference sequence). The CDR3 DNA reads as TGTGCCAGCAGCCTATCAGGGTCACCCCTCGATGAGCAGTTCTTC. Amino acids: CASSLSGSPLDEQFF. The entire variable domain, with the rest obtained from reference TRBV7-9 and TRBJ2-1, is as follows: DTGVSQNPRHKITKRGQNVTFRCDPISEHNRLYWYRQTLGQGPEFLTYFQNEAQLEKSRLLSDRFSAERPKGSFSTLEIQRTEQGDSAMYLCASSLSGSPLDEQFFGPGTRLTVL.

This clone turned up a few times. The J gene is TRBJ2-7, the V gene TRBV4-2; 7 bases are a match to TRBD2. This CDR3 has 14 residues. Germline V gene sequence: CDR1 LGHNA, CDR2 YNFKEQ. V lost 9 bases to trimming and J lost 5 bases; unmatched junction nucleotides: 13. CDR3 loop: CARRRAGENHEQYF. For the CDR3, the DNA is TGTGCCAGACGGAGGGCGGGAGAGAACCACGAGCAGTACTTC.

The V and J genes are TRBV9 and TRBJ1-1; D uncertain. The length of the CDR3 is 12 residues. Germline assignment: CDR1 SGDLS and CDR2 YYNGEE. The ends were cut back, 6 bases at V and 1 base at J, with 7 bases in the middle. This CDR3 is CASTDGNTEAFF. The CDR3 region has the DNA TGTGCCAGCACAGATGGGAACACTGAAGCTTTCTTT. The full variable domain, with the rest looked up from reference TRBV9 and TRBJ1-1, is DSGVTQTPKHLITATGQRVTLRCSPRSGDLSVYWYQQSLDQGLQFLIQYYNGEERAKGNILERFSAQQFPDLHSELNLSSLELGDSALYFCASTDGNTEAFFGQGTRLTVV.

A few counts support this clone. J is TRBJ2-7 and V is TRBV7-8; 7 positions agree with TRBD1. The CDR3 runs to 15 residues. Germline V gives CDR1 SGHVS, CDR2 FQNEAQ. V gave up 1 base and J gave up 5 bases; unmatched junction bases: 8. In DNA form, the CDR3 reads TGTGCCAGCAGCTTAGGGTACAGGGGAACCGACGAGCAGTACTTC. Residues: CASSLGYRGTDEQYF.

V is TRBV9 and J is TRBJ2-2, with 10 bases aligning to TRBD1. Germline trimming cut 5 bases from V and 4 bases from J; bases unmatched to any gene: 5. The V gene's germline CDR1 is SGDLS and CDR2 YYNGEE. The CDR3 is 15 residues long. The CDR3 DNA sequence: TGTGCCAGCAGTGGGGACAGGGGCTTCACCGGGGAGCTGTTTTTT. This gives the protein CASSGDRGFTGELFF.

This chain uses TRBV5-1 with TRBJ2-5, with 9 bases fitting TRBD1. After removal of 4 bases from V and 4 bases from J, the junction contained 2 bases not matched to a gene. This CDR3 is 13 amino acids long. The germline CDR1 and CDR2 sequences are SGHRS and YFSETQ. The CDR3 protein is CASSGGQGETQYF. The CDR3 coding sequence is TGCGCCAGCAGCGGGGGACAGGGAGAGACCCAGTACTTC. The entire variable domain, with the rest obtained from reference TRBV5-1 and TRBJ2-5, is as follows: KAGVTQTPRYLIKTRGQQVTLSCSPISGHRSVSWYQQTPGQGLQFLFEYFSETQRNKGNFPGRFSGRQFSNSRSEMNVSTLELGDSALYLCASSGGQGETQYFGPGTRLLVL.

This clone was detected a few times. This sequence joins TRBV18 and TRBJ2-5, with TRBD2 as a possible D gene (5 bases). From germline, CDR1 is KGHSH and CDR2 LQKENI. Deletions cut 4 bases from V and 4 bases from J, with 22 bases between. The CDR3 contains 17 residues. CDR3 nucleotide sequence: TGTGCCAGCTCACGACCCGGGGAGCAGGCCCCTCTAGAGACCCAGTACTTC. It yields the protein CASSRPGEQAPLETQYF.

This clone was found a few times. The gene calls are TRBV7-8 and TRBJ2-3, with D maybe TRBD1 (6 bases). V lost 9 bases and J 2 bases, leaving 21 bases between the germline ends. The CDR3 covers 16 residues. CDR1 is SGHVS and CDR2 is FQNEAQ in the germline V gene. CDR3 sequence: CASQRGTSYATDTQYF. The CDR3 DNA is TGTGCCAGTCAAAGGGGGACATCCTATGCCACAGATACGCAGTATTTT.

The table lists this clone with a few counts. The gene calls are TRBV29-1 and TRBJ1-1, with 7 positions matching TRBD1. The CDR3 runs to 15 residues. CDR1 is SQVTM and CDR2 is ANQGSEA in the germline V gene. V lost 6 bases to trimming and J lost 1 base; unmatched junction nucleotides: 11. The CDR3: CSVSRAGGPNTEAFF. CDR3 coding DNA: TGCAGCGTCTCTAGGGCAGGGGGACCGAACACTGAAGCTTTCTTT. The variable domain in full, completed from reference TRBV29-1 and TRBJ1-1, reads SAVISQKPSRDICQRGTSLTIQCQVDSQVTMMFWYRQQPGQSLTLIATANQGSEATYESGFVIDKFPISRPNLTFSTLTVSNMSPEDSSIYLCSVSRAGGPNTEAFFGQGTRLTVV.

CDR3 nucleotide sequence: TGCGCCAGCAGCTTGGCCCCAGGGGGCGATTCAGATACGCAGTATTTT. As protein: CASSLAPGGDSDTQYF. This sequence joins TRBV5-1 and TRBJ2-3; 8 nucleotides line up with TRBD1. This CDR3 contains 16 residues. Germline V lookup: CDR1 SGHRS, CDR2 YFSETQ. V shed 0 bases and J 4 bases; nucleotides not matched to a gene: 7.

Written as DNA, the CDR3 is TGTGCCAGCAGGCTACAGGGTGAAGCTTTCTTT. This gives the protein CASRLQGEAFF. The chain combines TRBV7-9 with TRBJ1-1; D is perhaps TRBD1 (6 bases). Germline V gives CDR1 SEHNR, CDR2 FQNEAQ (reference sequence). This CDR3 comprises 11 residues. Trimming took off 6 bases at V and 7 bases at J, with 9 bases between the two ends.

V gene TRBV7-9 combines with J gene TRBJ2-3, with a tentative D call TRBD2 (5 bases). V lost 5 bases and J 3 bases, leaving 9 bases between the germline ends. CDR1 SEHNR and CDR2 FQNEAQ come from the germline V gene (reference sequence). There are 13 residues in the CDR3. The CDR3, as DNA: TGTGCCAGCAGCCCCCCGGGGACAGATACGCAGTATTTT. It yields the protein CASSPPGTDTQYF.

The CDR3 nucleotides read TGTGCCAGCAGCTCTTCTGGGGCCAACGTCCTGACTTTC. This encodes CASSSSGANVLTF. The chain has TRBV14 and TRBJ2-6; D not resolved. V dropped 5 bases and J dropped 1 base, with 3 bases sitting between them. Germline V CDR1 and CDR2: SGHDN, FVKESK. The CDR3 totals 13 residues.

The chain employs TRBV18 and TRBJ1-5, with no clear D. Germline values: CDR1 KGHSH, CDR2 LQKENI. This CDR3 contains 14 residues. V was trimmed by 1 base and J by 0 bases, leaving 4 bases between them. The CDR3 spells CASSPRASNQPQHF. In nucleotides, the CDR3 is TGTGCCAGCTCACCACGGGCTAGCAATCAGCCCCAGCATTTT.

This clone was counted a few times. The V gene is TRBV5-1, the J gene TRBJ2-3, with 11 bases that match TRBD1. The V gene end was trimmed by 7 bases and the J gene end by 6 bases; junction bases not matched to a gene: 4. The germline CDR1 and CDR2 sequences are SGHRS and YFSETQ. The length of the CDR3 is 13 residues. CDR3 sequence: CASGQGAADTQYF. The CDR3 bases are TGCGCCAGCGGACAGGGGGCCGCTGATACGCAGTATTTT.

V gene TRBV27 combines with J gene TRBJ2-3; D not resolved. V shed 3 bases and J shed 2 bases, with 6 bases lying between them. Germline-derived CDR1 and CDR2 are MNHEY and SMNVEV (reference sequence). The CDR3 spans 13 residues. In nucleotides, the CDR3 is TGTGCCAGCAGTTTCATAGTCACAGATACGCAGTATTTT. The encoded protein is CASSFIVTDTQYF.

This clone was counted only a few times. The chain is built from TRBV5-1 and TRBJ2-6, with D hard to call. The germline gives CDR1 SGHRS, CDR2 YFSETQ. The germline V and J ends were trimmed by 4 bases and 0 bases, with 11 bases remaining between them. The CDR3 runs 16 residues. CDR3 sequence reads: CASSPRSSSGANVLTF. CDR3 DNA: TGCGCCAGCAGCCCGAGGAGTAGCTCTGGGGCCAACGTCCTGACTTTC.

This clone was picked up a small number of times. This sequence joins TRBV10-3 and TRBJ2-1, with 7 bases identical to TRBD2. The germline V gene has CDR1 ENHRY and CDR2 SYGVKD. Trimming cost V 3 bases and J 6 bases; bases outside gene matches: 14. CDR3 length equals 17 residues. In DNA, the CDR3 is TGTGCCATCAGTGATGCTGGGGCTAGCGGACGTGTCAATGAGCAGTTCTTC. It specifies CAISDAGASGRVNEQFF.